This TCR beta chain comes out of a study of T cell changes during pregnancy in multiple sclerosis. The protocol was immunoSEQ multiplex PCR, while the TCRdb copy is restricted to in-frame clones and leaves out a portion. The sample lists 52,000 or so clones, about 90% occurring once. The CDR3 has 17 residues. J gave up 0 bases and V 1 base, and 5 bases lay outside the gene matches. Germline loops: CDR1 MGHRA, CDR2 YSYEKL. The receptor was isolated from a female donor with multiple sclerosis, enrolled in a pregnancy study. The chain recombines TRBV4-1 with TRBJ2-4; 8 nucleotides match TRBD1. The starting material was CD4+ T cells from peripheral blood mononuclear cells, obtained in the first trimester of pregnancy. CDR3 in amino acids: CASSQGWQGAAKNIQYF. CDR3 DNA sequence: TGCGCCAGCAGCCAAGGGTGGCAGGGGGCAGCCAAAAACATTCAGTACTTC.